The clone carrying this TCR beta chain was picked up many times. Antigen: not known. The entry originates in a study of T-cell memory formation after mild COVID-19. Notes on the study in general: Still unconfirmed is whether the second-wave clones peaking on day 37 recognized SARS-CoV-2.

This CDR3 region has 12 residues. V was shortened by 3 bases and J by 6 bases, with 9 bases between the two germline ends. TCRdb called the 5' RACE reads again in MiXCR, with one record for every CDR3 protein. This sample has hundreds of thousands of distinct CDR3 sequences, with around 21% found just once. The receptor was derived from an adult woman who had mild COVID-19 (a few samples of this study predate the infection). Cell type and time point are not known. J is TRBJ2-7 and V is TRBV12-3 or TRBV12-4, with no clear D. Sequenced: PBMCs or a T cell subset sorted from them (not recorded which). The CDR3 loop is CASSFLPVEQYF. DNA of the CDR3: TGTGCCAGCAGTTTTCTACCGGTCGAGCAGTACTTC.